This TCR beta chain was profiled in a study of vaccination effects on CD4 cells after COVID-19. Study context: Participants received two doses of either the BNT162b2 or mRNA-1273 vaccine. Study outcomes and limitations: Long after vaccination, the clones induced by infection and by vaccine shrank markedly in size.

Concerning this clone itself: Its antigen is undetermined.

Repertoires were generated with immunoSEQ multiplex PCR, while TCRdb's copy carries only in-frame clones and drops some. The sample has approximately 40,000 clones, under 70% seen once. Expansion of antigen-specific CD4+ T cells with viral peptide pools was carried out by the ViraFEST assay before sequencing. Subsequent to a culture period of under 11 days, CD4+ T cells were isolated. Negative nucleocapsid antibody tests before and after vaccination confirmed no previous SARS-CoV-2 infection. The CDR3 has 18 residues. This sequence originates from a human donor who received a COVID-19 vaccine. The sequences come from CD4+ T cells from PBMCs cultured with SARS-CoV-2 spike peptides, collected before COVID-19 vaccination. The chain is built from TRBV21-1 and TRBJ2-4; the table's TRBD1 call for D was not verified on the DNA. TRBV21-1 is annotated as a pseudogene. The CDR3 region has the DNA TGTGCCAGCAGCAAAGGGATCAAGGGTGGGACAGTAAAAAACATTCAGTACTTC. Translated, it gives CASSKGIKGGTVKNIQYF.